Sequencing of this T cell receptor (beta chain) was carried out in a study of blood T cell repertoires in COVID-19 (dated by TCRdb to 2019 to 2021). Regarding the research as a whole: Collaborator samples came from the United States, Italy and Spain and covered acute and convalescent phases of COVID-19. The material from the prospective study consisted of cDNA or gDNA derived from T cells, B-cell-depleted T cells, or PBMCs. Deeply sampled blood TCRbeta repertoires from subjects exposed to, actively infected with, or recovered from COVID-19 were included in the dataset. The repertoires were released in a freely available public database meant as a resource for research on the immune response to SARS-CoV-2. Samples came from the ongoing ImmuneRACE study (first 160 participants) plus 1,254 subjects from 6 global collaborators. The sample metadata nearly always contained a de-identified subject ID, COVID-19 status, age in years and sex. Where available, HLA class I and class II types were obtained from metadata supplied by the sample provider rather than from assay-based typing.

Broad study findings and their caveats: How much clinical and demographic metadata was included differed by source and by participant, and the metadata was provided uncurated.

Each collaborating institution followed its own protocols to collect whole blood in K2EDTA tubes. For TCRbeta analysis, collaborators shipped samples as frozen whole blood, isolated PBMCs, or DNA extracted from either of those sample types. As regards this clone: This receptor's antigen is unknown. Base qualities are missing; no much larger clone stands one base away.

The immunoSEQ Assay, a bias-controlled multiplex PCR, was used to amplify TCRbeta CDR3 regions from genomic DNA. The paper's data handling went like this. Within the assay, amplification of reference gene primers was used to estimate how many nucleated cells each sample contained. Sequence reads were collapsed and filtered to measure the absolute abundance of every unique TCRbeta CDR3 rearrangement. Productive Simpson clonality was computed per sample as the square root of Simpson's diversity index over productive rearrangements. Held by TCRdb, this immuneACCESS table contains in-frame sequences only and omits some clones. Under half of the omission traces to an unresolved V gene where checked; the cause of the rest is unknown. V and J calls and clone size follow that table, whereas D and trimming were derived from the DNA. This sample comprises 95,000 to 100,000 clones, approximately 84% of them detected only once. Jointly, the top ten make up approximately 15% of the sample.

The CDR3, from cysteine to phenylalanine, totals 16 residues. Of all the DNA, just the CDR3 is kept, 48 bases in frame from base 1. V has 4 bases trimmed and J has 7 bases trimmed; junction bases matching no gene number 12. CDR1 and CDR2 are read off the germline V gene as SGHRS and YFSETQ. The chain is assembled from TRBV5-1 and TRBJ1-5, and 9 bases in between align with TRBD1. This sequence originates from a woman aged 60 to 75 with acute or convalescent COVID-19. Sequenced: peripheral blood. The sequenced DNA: TGCGCCAGCAGCCCGGGGGGGGGACAGGGCGGACAGCCCCAGCATTTT. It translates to CASSPGGGQGGQPQHF.